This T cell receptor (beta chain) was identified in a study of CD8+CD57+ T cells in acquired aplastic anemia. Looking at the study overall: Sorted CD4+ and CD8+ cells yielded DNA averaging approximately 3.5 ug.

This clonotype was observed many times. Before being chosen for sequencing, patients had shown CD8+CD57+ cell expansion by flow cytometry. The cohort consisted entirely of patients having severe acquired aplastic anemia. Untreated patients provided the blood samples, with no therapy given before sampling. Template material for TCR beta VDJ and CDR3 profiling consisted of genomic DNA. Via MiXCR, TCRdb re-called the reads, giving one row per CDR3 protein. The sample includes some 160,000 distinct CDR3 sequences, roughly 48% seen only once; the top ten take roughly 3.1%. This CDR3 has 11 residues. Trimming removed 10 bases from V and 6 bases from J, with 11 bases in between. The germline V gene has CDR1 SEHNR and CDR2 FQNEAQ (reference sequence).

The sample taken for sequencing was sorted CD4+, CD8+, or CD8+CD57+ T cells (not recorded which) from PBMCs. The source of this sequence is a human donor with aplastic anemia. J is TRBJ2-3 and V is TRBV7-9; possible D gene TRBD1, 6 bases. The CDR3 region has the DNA TGTGCCACCACAGGGTTGGATACGCAGTATTTT. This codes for CATTGLDTQYF.